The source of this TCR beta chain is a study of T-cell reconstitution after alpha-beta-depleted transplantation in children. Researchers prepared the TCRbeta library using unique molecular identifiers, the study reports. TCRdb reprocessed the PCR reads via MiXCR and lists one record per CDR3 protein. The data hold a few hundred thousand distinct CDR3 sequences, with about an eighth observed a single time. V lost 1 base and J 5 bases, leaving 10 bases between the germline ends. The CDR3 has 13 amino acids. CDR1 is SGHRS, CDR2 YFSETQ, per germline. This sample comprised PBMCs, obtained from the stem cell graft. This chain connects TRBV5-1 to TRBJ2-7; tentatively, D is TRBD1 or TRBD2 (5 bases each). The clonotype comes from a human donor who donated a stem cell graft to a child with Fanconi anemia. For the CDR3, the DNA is TGCGCCAGCAGCTTGCTCGGGACGAACGAGCAGTACTTC. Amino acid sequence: CASSLLGTNEQYF.